What follows describes a single T cell receptor beta chain. What it recognizes is unknown. The data were obtained in a study of T cells after yellow fever vaccination. Study-wide points: Abundant clonotypes from the bulk population could contaminate FACS-sorted repertoires.

Germline V lookup: CDR1 LGHDT, CDR2 YNNKEL (reference sequence). Trimming left V 4 bases short and J 7 bases short, with 6 bases between. CDR3 length equals 11 residues. Conversion of TCR transcripts into cDNA relied on 5'RACE template switching, which added a universal primer site and UMIs. TCRdb re-analysed the 5' RACE reads in MiXCR, keeping a single row per CDR3 protein. The sample has 500,000 to 650,000 distinct CDR3 sequences; roughly 12% are singletons. Source: PBMCs, taken on the day of the yellow fever booster vaccination. This clonotype was obtained from a young man who received the YFV17D yellow fever vaccine. The chain recombines TRBV3-1 with TRBJ2-3; D uncertain. DNA for the CDR3: TGTGCCAGCAGCCGGTCTCATACGCAGTATTTT. It codes for CASSRSHTQYF.